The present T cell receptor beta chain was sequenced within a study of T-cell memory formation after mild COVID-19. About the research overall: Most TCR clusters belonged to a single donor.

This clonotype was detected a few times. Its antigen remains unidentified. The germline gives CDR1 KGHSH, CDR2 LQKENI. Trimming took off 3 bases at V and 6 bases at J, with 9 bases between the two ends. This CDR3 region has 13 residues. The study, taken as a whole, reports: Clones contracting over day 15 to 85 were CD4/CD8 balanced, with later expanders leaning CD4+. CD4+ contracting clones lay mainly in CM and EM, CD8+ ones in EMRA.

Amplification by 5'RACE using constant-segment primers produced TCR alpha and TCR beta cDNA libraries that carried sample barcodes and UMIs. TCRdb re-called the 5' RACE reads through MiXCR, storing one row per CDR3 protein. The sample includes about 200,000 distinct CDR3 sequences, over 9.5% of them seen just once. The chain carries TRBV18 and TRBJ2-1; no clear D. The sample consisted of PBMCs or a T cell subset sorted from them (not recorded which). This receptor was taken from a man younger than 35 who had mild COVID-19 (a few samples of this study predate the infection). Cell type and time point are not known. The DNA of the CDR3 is TGTGCCAGCTCACCGGATTTAAGCAATGAGCAGTTCTTC. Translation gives CASSPDLSNEQFF. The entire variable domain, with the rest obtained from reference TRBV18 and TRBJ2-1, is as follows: NAGVMQNPRHLVRRRGQEARLRCSPMKGHSHVYWYRQLPEEGLKFMVYLQKENIIDESGMPKERFSAEFPKEGPSILRIQQVVRGDSAAYFCASSPDLSNEQFFGPGTRLTVL.